This T cell receptor (beta chain) was found in a study of follicular helper T cells after annual influenza vaccination. Whole-study context: Some donors were sampled over the 2013-2014, 2014-2015 and 2015-2016 vaccinations.

Sequencing of TCRB used Survey level resolution. Using immunoSEQ multiplex PCR, the repertoire was profiled, and TCRdb retains in-frame clones only, with some absent. The sample has over 11,000 clones; about 83% are singletons. Study conclusions and caveats: Each annual vaccination recalled recurring oligoclonal ICOS+CD38+ cTfh clonotypes.

Time point in this sample: 2014-2015 season, pre-vaccination. Concerning this clone: Antigen: not known.

From germline, CDR1 is LNHNV and CDR2 YYDKDF (reference sequence). Deletions cut 0 bases from V and 3 bases from J, with 12 bases between. CDR3 length equals 15 residues. This chain joins TRBV15 and TRBJ2-7; a weak D match, TRBD2 (6 bases). This clonotype originated in an adult who received the influenza vaccine. The sequenced sample was CXCR5- memory CD4+ T cells sorted from blood, obtained on the day of influenza vaccination. The CDR3 region has the DNA TGTGCCACCAGCAGAGATGCCGGGGGTAGCTACGAGCAGTACTTC. As protein: CATSRDAGGSYEQYF.